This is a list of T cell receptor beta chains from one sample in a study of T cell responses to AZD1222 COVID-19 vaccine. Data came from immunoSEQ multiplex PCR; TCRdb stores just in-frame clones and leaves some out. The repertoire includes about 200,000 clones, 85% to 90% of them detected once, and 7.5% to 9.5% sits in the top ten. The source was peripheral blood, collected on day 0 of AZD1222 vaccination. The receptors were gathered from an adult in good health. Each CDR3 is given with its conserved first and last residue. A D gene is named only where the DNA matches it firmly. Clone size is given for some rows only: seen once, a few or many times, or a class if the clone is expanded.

DNA: TGTGCCAGCAGCCCGAGTGCAACTAATGAAAAACTGTTTTTT
CDR3: CASSPSATNEKLFF
V: TRBV6-5
D: -
size: -
J: TRBJ1-4

DNA: TGTGCCAGCAGCTCAAAGACAGAGTTCCAAGAGACCCAGTACTTC
CDR3: CASSSKTEFQETQYF
V: TRBV5-5
D: -
size: -
J: TRBJ2-5

DNA: TGTGCCAGCAGTCCTCGGACAGGGGAGTCTTCGGAGCAGTACTTC
CDR3: CASSPRTGESSEQYF
V: TRBV27
D: TRBD1
size: -
J: TRBJ2-7

DNA: TGCGCCAGCACTAGGGGGGAGAACACTGAAGCTTTCTTT
CDR3: CASTRGENTEAFF
V: TRBV10-2
D: -
size: -
J: TRBJ1-1

DNA: TGTGCCAGCAGCCATAACAGGGCCCCTAACTATGGCTACACCTTC
CDR3: CASSHNRAPNYGYTF
V: TRBV11-2
D: -
size: -
J: TRBJ1-2

DNA: TGCGCCAGCAGCTTGGGAGTAGACCCCCACCTACTCCGCTACGAGCAGTACTTC
CDR3: CASSLGVDPHLLRYEQYF
V: TRBV5-1
D: -
size: once
J: TRBJ2-7

DNA: TGCGCCAGCAGCTCCCGGGAAACCGATGGGAACACTGAAGCTTTCTTT
CDR3: CASSSRETDGNTEAFF
V: TRBV5-1
D: -
size: -
J: TRBJ1-1

DNA: TGTGCCAGCAGCCCCGGGACAGGGGCCTACGAGCAGTACTTC
CDR3: CASSPGTGAYEQYF
V: TRBV28
D: TRBD1
size: -
J: TRBJ2-7

DNA: TGTGCCAGCACCCGAAGGGGCACTGAAGCTTTCTTT
CDR3: CASTRRGTEAFF
V: TRBV3-1/TRBV3-2
D: -
size: once
J: TRBJ1-1

DNA: TGTGCCAGCAGCTATTCACAGGGTAGTGACTATGGCTACACCTTC
CDR3: CASSYSQGSDYGYTF
V: TRBV6-1
D: -
size: -
J: TRBJ1-2

DNA: TGCGCCAGCAGCCAACTGGGGCTTAACAATCAGCCCCAGCATTTT
CDR3: CASSQLGLNNQPQHF
V: TRBV4-1
D: -
size: -
J: TRBJ1-5